This TCR beta chain was retrieved from a study of monozygotic twins with inflammatory bowel disease. Study-level findings and limits: Among patients, repertoires may have gained variability from differing immunosuppressive treatments.

CDR1 is KGHSH and CDR2 is LQKENI in the germline V gene. The CDR3 has 14 amino acids. Incorporation of UMIs carrying a 6-nucleotide sample barcode was performed by template switching. TCRdb reprocessed the 5' RACE reads and reports one entry per CDR3 protein, with no DNA. The sample totals fewer than 400,000 distinct CDR3 sequences. Notes on this clonotype: The target antigen is unknown.

Material: blood. The chain recombines TRBV18 with TRBJ2-5. The origin of this receptor is a human donor with ulcerative colitis or Crohn's disease, or a healthy co-twin of an affected twin (not recorded which). The chain's CDR3 is CASSPRPGPETQYF.